This T cell receptor (beta chain) was recovered during a study of T cell responses to AZD1222 COVID-19 vaccine. Study conclusions and caveats: Unmutated variant regions are reportedly targeted by nearly half of spike-specific TCRs. It should be noted that donors were predominantly white British and more often female, and clonal diversity was possibly underestimated. Spike was spanned by vaccine-associated CD4 TCRs, with dominance at 160-218 and 743-854.

Looked up from germline, CDR1 is LGHNA and CDR2 is YNFKEQ. The CDR3 loop spans 15 amino acids. Trimming removed 1 base from V and 7 bases from J, with 14 bases in between. Generated by immunoSEQ multiplex PCR, the TCRdb table keeps only in-frame clones and is missing some. The sample contains roughly 120,000 clones, approximately 89% of which appear only once. A remark on this clone: The antigen remains unidentified.

The receptor comes from an adult in good health. The sequences come from peripheral blood, collected on day 0 of AZD1222 vaccination. The chain joins TRBV4-2 to TRBJ1-5; D gene uncertain. This CDR3 reads CASSQVMGIDQPQHF. CDR3 coding DNA: TGTGCCAGCAGCCAAGTAATGGGTATTGACCAGCCCCAGCATTTT.